A selection of T cell receptor beta chains follows, all from one sample in a study of neurological immune-mediated disorders. Each CDR3 protein gets one entry after TCRdb re-called the 5' RACE reads with MiXCR. The sample carries roughly 60,000 distinct CDR3 sequences, 3% to 4% recorded once. Sequenced: PBMCs. The source is a woman aged 45-59 years with multiple sclerosis. CDR3s include the opening cysteine and the closing phenylalanine or tryptophan. The D gene is left open where the match is weak. Size is stated for part of the rows, as once, few or many counts, or as a class when the clone is expanded.

D gene	clone size	V gene	J gene	CDR3 DNA	CDR3 protein
NA	NA	TRBV20-1	TRBJ1-6	TGCAGTGCCCAAAATAGGAATTCACCCCTCAACTTT	CSAQNRNSPLNF
NA	NA	TRBV7-9	TRBJ2-5	NA	CASSFYICSARTGQETQYF
NA	many	TRBV20-1	TRBJ1-3	TGCAGTGCGCCCATCTCGGACACCATATATTTT	CSAPISDTIYF
NA	many	TRBV15	TRBJ2-2	TGTGCCACCATCGAGGACCTAAACACCGGGGAGCTGTTTTTT	CATIEDLNTGELFF
TRBD1	many	TRBV6-2/TRBV6-3	TRBJ1-5	TGTGCCAGCAGTTGGGCAGGGGGCGGACAGCCCCAGCATTTT	CASSWAGGGQPQHF
NA	many	TRBV20-1	TRBJ1-4	TGCAGTGCCTCGGAACAGGGACGGGAAAAACTGTTTTTT	CSASEQGREKLFF
NA	many	TRBV7-2	TRBJ1-1	TGTGCCAGCAGCTTAGGGTATGGGAACACTGAAGCTTTCTTT	CASSLGYGNTEAFF
TRBD1	many	TRBV5-1	TRBJ2-7	TGCGCCAGTAGACAGGGGGCCTACGAGCAGTACTTC	CASRQGAYEQYF
NA	many	TRBV3-1	TRBJ2-7	TGTGCCAGCAGCCAACTACCCCATGGGGGGGCAAAGCAGTACTTC	CASSQLPHGGAKQYF
NA	many	TRBV29-1	TRBJ2-1	TGCAGCGCCTCCGTTCGGGCCTACAATGAGCAGTTCTTC	CSASVRAYNEQFF
NA	many	TRBV20-1	TRBJ1-5	TGCAGTGCTAGACCGGCGAGGGGCAATCAGCCCCAGCATTTT	CSARPARGNQPQHF
TRBD1	many	TRBV29-1	TRBJ2-1	TGCAGCGTTGAAACCCGGGACAGGGCCTACAATGAGCAGTTCTTC	CSVETRDRAYNEQFF
TRBD1	many	TRBV7-2	TRBJ2-1	TGTGCCAGCAGCTTTGGGCCGTCCCGGGACAGCTCCTACAATGAGCAGTTCTTC	CASSFGPSRDSSYNEQFF
TRBD2	NA	TRBV15	TRBJ2-7	TGTGCCACCAGCAGGAAGATTAGCGGGACCTCCTACGAGCAGTACTTC	CATSRKISGTSYEQYF
TRBD2	NA	TRBV6-6	TRBJ2-1	TGTGCCAGCAGTCCCCCCACTAGCGGGATTATTGATGAGCAGTTCTTC	CASSPPTSGIIDEQFF
NA	many	TRBV7-8	TRBJ1-2	TGTGCCAGCAGCTTAGCGGAGAAAAAGGATGGCTACACCTTC	CASSLAEKKDGYTF
TRBD2	many	TRBV6-6	TRBJ2-4	TGTGCCAGCAGTCCACTAGCGGGAGGTGGCTACATTCAGTACTTC	CASSPLAGGGYIQYF
TRBD1	NA	TRBV7-7	TRBJ1-3	TGTGCTAGCAGCTTAGGGACAGGGGGCTCTGGAAACACCATATATTTT	CASSLGTGGSGNTIYF
NA	NA	TRBV7-2	TRBJ1-1	TGTGCCAGCAGGTCTGGGCGGCAGAACACTGAAGCTTTCTTT	CASRSGRQNTEAFF
TRBD2	many	TRBV5-1	TRBJ2-1	TGCGCCAGCAGCTTGAGGCTAGCGGGAGTTAGCTCCTACAATGAGCAGTTCTTC	CASSLRLAGVSSYNEQFF
NA	NA	TRBV7-8	TRBJ2-5	TGTGCCAGCAGCTCCGCGGTTAGAGAGACCCAGTACTTC	CASSSAVRETQYF
TRBD2	many	TRBV6-5	TRBJ2-3	TGTGCCAGCAGTTACCGACTAGCGGGTGGCACAGATACGCAGTATTTT	CASSYRLAGGTDTQYF
NA	many	TRBV7-8	TRBJ2-7	TGTGCCAGCAGCTACCGGGTGGGAGTGGACTACGAGCAGTACTTC	CASSYRVGVDYEQYF
NA	many	TRBV13	TRBJ1-1	TGTGCCAGCAGCTTATCGGGAGGTGAAGCTTTCTTT	CASSLSGGEAFF
NA	many	TRBV6-6	TRBJ2-3	TGTGCCAGCAGCCAGACAGGGAGGCTCACAGATACGCAGTATTTT	CASSQTGRLTDTQYF
TRBD2	many	TRBV20-1	TRBJ2-1	TGCAGTGCTAGAGGGCCGGGGACTAGCGGGCGGAACAATGAGCAGTTCTTC	CSARGPGTSGRNNEQFF
TRBD1	many	TRBV5-1	TRBJ1-4	TGCGCCAGCAGCACGGGACAGGGGATGGCTAATGAAAAACTGTTTTTT	CASSTGQGMANEKLFF
NA	many	TRBV20-1	TRBJ2-3	TGCAGTGCTAGCGGGAGAATGACAGATACGCAGTATTTT	CSASGRMTDTQYF
NA	few	TRBV7-9	TRBJ1-1	TGTGCCACAGACGAAGAGGGGTGGTCCTCATTCACTGAAGCTTTCTTT	CATDEEGWSSFTEAFF
TRBD1	many	TRBV7-3	TRBJ2-3	TGTGCCAGCAGCTCCGGACAGGGTCCTAGCACAGATACGCAGTATTTT	CASSSGQGPSTDTQYF
NA	many	TRBV12-3/TRBV12-4	TRBJ2-7	TGTGCCAGCAGTTTCACCCTCACCAATCGGGACATACGAGTACAGTACTTC	CASSFTLTNRDIRVQYF
NA	many	TRBV20-1	TRBJ1-5	TGCAGTGCTAGAGATTCCGTGGGGGACCCTAGCAATCAGCCCCAGCATTTT	CSARDSVGDPSNQPQHF
NA	many	TRBV2	TRBJ2-5	TGTGCCAGCGCCTACCGGGGAACGGAGACCCAGTACTTC	CASAYRGTETQYF
NA	NA	TRBV2	TRBJ2-1	TGTGCCAGCAGTCAGGTACTTAGCTCCTACAATGAGCAGTTCTTC	CASSQVLSSYNEQFF
TRBD2	many	TRBV20-1	TRBJ2-1	TGCAGTGCTAGAGAAACGAGCGGGAGTGTTTTTTCCTACAATGAGCAGTTCTTC	CSARETSGSVFSYNEQFF
NA	NA	TRBV12-3/TRBV12-4	TRBJ1-5	TGTGCCAGCAGCCTGCCGGGGATGGGGCAGCCCCAGAATTTT	CASSLPGMGQPQNF
NA	many	TRBV7-6	TRBJ2-7	TGTGCCAGCACCACAGGGGAGGGGGCCTACGAGCAGTACTTC	CASTTGEGAYEQYF